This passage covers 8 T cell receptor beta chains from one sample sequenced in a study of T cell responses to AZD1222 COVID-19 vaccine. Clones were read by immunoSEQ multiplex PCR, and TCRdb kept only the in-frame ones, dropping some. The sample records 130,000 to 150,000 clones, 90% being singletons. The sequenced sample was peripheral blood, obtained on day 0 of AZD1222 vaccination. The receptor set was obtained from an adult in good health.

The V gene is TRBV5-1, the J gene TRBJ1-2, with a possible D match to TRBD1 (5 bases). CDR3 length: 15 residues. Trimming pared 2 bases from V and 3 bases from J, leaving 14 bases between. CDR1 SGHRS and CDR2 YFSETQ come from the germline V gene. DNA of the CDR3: TGCGCCAGCAGCTTTACCCAGGGTCGGTACTATGGCTACACCTTC. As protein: CASSFTQGRYYGYTF.

The CDR3 region is CAWGRPRYEQYF. In nucleotides, the CDR3 is TGTGCCTGGGGACGTCCCCGCTACGAGCAGTACTTC. The gene calls are TRBV30 and TRBJ2-7; D gene uncertain. Germline-derived CDR1 and CDR2 are GTSNPN and SVGIG (reference sequence). Trimming took 5 bases from V and 3 from J, leaving 11 bases between them. This CDR3 spans 12 amino acids. Based on the CDR3 plus reference TRBV30 and TRBJ2-7, the full variable domain is SQTIHQWPATLVQPVGSPLSLECTVEGTSNPNLYWYRQAAGRGLQLLFYSVGIGQISSEVPQNLSASRPQDRQFILSSKKLLLSDSGFYLCAWGRPRYEQYFGPGTRLTVT.

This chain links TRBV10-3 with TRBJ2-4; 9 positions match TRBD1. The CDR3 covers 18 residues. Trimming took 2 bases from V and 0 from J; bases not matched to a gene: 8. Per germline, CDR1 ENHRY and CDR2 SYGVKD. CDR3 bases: TGTGCCATCAGTGAGCCTAGGACAGGGGCTCTAGCCAAAAACATTCAGTACTTC. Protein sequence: CAISEPRTGALAKNIQYF.

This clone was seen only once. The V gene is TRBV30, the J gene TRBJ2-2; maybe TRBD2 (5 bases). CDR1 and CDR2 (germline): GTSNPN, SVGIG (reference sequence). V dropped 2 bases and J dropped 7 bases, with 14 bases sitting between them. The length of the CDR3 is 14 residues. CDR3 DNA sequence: TGTGCCTGGAGTATAATTAGCGCGGGCGGGGAGCTGTTTTTT. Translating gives CAWSIISAGGELFF. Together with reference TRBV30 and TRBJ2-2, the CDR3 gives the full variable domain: SQTIHQWPATLVQPVGSPLSLECTVEGTSNPNLYWYRQAAGRGLQLLFYSVGIGQISSEVPQNLSASRPQDRQFILSSKKLLLSDSGFYLCAWSIISAGGELFFGEGSRLTVL.

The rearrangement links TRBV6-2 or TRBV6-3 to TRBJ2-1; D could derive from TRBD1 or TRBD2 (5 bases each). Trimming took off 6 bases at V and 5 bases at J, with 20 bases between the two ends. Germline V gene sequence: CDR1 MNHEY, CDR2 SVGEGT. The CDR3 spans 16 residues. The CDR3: CASSPLGRTRDNEQFF. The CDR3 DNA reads TGTGCCAGCAGCCCGCTGGGGCGGACTCGGGACAATGAGCAGTTCTTC.

CDR3 nucleotides: TGTGCCAGCAGCTCTCGCGGGGGCCCAGATACGCAGTATTTT. Amino acid sequence: CASSSRGGPDTQYF. The chain recombines TRBV13 with TRBJ2-3; D may be TRBD2 (7 bases). This CDR3 spans 14 amino acids. The germline V gene encodes CDR1 PRHDT and CDR2 FYEKMQ (reference sequence). The V and J ends lost 4 bases and 4 bases respectively, with 12 bases between them.

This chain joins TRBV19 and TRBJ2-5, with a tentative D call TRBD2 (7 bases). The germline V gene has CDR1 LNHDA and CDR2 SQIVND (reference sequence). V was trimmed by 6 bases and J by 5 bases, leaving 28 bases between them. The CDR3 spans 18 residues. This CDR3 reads CASRKSGTGTPTAETQYF. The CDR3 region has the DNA TGTGCCAGTAGAAAAAGCGGGACCGGGACACCCACGGCGGAGACCCAGTACTTC. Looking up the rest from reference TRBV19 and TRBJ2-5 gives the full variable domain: DGGITQSPKYLFRKEGQNVTLSCEQNLNHDAMYWYRQDPGQGLRLIYYSQIVNDFQKGDIAEGYSVSREKKESFPLTVTSAQKNPTAFYLCASRKSGTGTPTAETQYFGPGTRLLVL.

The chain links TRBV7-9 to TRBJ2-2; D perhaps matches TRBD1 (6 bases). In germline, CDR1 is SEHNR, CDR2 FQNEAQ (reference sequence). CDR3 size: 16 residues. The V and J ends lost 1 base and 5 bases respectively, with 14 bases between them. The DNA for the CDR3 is TGTGCCAGCAGCTTAGGAGCGGCAGGGGATACCGGGGAGCTGTTTTTT. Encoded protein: CASSLGAAGDTGELFF.